These T cell receptor beta chains were read from a single sample in a study of T cell responses to AZD1222 COVID-19 vaccine. The data were produced by immunoSEQ multiplex PCR, yet TCRdb's version contains in-frame clones alone and is incomplete. The sample has 90,000 to 150,000 clones; 90% are singletons. The source was peripheral blood, collected 28 days after the second dose of the MenACWY control vaccine. Every receptor here comes from an adult who received the MenACWY meningococcal vaccine as a control. The CDR3 runs from the conserved cysteine through the conserved F or W. D genes are given only for firm matches.

j_call d_call cdr3_length v_call cdr3_aa
TRBJ2-2 TRBD2 19 TRBV7-7 CASSSTVLAANANTGELFF
TRBJ2-2 . 15 TRBV9 CASSVVVGGTGELFF
TRBJ1-2 TRBD1 14 TRBV15 CATTTTGGYPIYTF
TRBJ2-3 TRBD2 15 TRBV19 CASSTQGGWADTQYF
TRBJ2-7 TRBD1 15 TRBV24-1 CATSESGTGYYEQYF
TRBJ1-1 . 13 TRBV12-3/TRBV12-4 CASSFFGGTEAFF
TRBJ1-6 TRBD1 16 TRBV27 CASSLDRGSYNSPLHF
TRBJ2-1 . 20 TRBV11-2 CASSLDLTGDPTSSYNEQFF
TRBJ2-7 TRBD2 15 TRBV13 CASSLLSSGAYEQYF
TRBJ2-7 TRBD1 14 TRBV6-5 CASTRQGFSYEQYF
TRBJ1-6 . 15 TRBV6-5 CASSSQPGPNSPLHF
TRBJ1-6 . 13 TRBV2 CASYLAGISPLHF
TRBJ1-5 . 15 TRBV19 CASSMNRYSNQPQHF